This is a list of T cell receptor beta chains from one sample in a study of T cell responses to AZD1222 COVID-19 vaccine. The table came from immunoSEQ multiplex PCR; TCRdb's copy has only in-frame clones and leaves some out. The table records 65,000 to 95,000 clones, approximately 81% of them present only once. Sequenced material: peripheral blood, taken on day 0 of AZD1222 vaccination. The source is an adult in good health. The CDR3 runs from the conserved cysteine through the conserved F or W. A D gene is named only where the DNA matches it firmly. Part of the rows lack a size; the others show once, few, many or a class for expanded clones.

J	D	size	V	DNA	CDR3
TRBJ1-1	TRBD1	.	TRBV18	TGTGCCAGCTCACCGCAAACAGGGGGCGAGGGCACTGAAGCTTTCTTT	CASSPQTGGEGTEAFF
TRBJ2-5	.	.	TRBV30	TGTGCCTGGAGTGGGATTTCAGGGGAGACCCAGTACTTC	CAWSGISGETQYF
TRBJ2-3	.	.	TRBV5-1	TGCGCCAGCAGCTTGGATACTGTCGCAGATACGCAGTATTTT	CASSLDTVADTQYF
TRBJ1-4	TRBD1	.	TRBV19	TGTGCCAGTAGTAGGGGACAGGGTAATGAAAAACTGTTTTTT	CASSRGQGNEKLFF
TRBJ1-6	.	.	TRBV7-9	TGTGCCAGCAGCTTAGGGGTAGGAGCAAATTCACCCCTCCACTTT	CASSLGVGANSPLHF
TRBJ2-5	.	.	TRBV7-9	TGTGCCAGCAGCTCGCGGAGGGGGCAAGAGACCCAGTACTTC	CASSSRRGQETQYF
TRBJ1-1	.	.	TRBV6-2/TRBV6-3	TGTGCCAGCAGTGACCCGAACACTGAAGCTTTCTTT	CASSDPNTEAFF
TRBJ1-1	.	.	TRBV18	TGTGCCAGCTCACCTGTTTCGGGCGCTGAAGCTTTCTTT	CASSPVSGAEAFF
TRBJ1-3	.	.	TRBV6-2/TRBV6-3	TGTGCCAGCAGTTACGAAGTCTGGGCTCTCCACCCACGGCTCTCTGGAAACACCATATATTTT	CASSYEVWALHPRLSGNTIYF
TRBJ1-5	.	.	TRBV19	TGTGCCAGTAGTATAGAAACAGGTTTCAATCAGCCCCAGCATTTT	CASSIETGFNQPQHF
TRBJ2-5	.	.	TRBV7-9	TGTGCCAGCAGCTTAGTGGCAGGGCAGGGAGAGACCCAGTACTTC	CASSLVAGQGETQYF
TRBJ2-5	TRBD2	few	TRBV6-2/TRBV6-3	TGTGCCAGCAGTTACGAGCGGGAAGGGCAAGAGACCCAGTACTTC	CASSYEREGQETQYF
TRBJ2-2	.	.	TRBV28	TGTGCCAGCAGGCGCCTACGGGGACGGAACACCGGGGAGCTGTTTTTT	CASRRLRGRNTGELFF
TRBJ2-6	.	once	TRBV19	TGTGCCAGTAGGTCGGGACGGAGCTCTGGGGCCAACGTCCTGACTTTC	CASRSGRSSGANVLTF
TRBJ1-1	TRBD1	.	TRBV7-6	TGTGCCAGCAGCGGTACAGGGGGCGAGGCTGAAGCTTTCTTT	CASSGTGGEAEAFF
TRBJ1-2	.	.	TRBV6-5	TGTGCCAGCAGTTACGAGGGGGGCTATGGCTACACCTTC	CASSYEGGYGYTF
TRBJ1-2	.	.	TRBV6-2/TRBV6-3	TGTGCCAGCAGTTACTCGAACCCAGCGCACTATGGCTACACCTTC	CASSYSNPAHYGYTF
TRBJ2-1	TRBD2	.	TRBV2	TGTGCCAGCAGCCCTACCGGACTAGCGGGGGGGGAGCAGTTCTTC	CASSPTGLAGGEQFF
TRBJ1-5	.	.	TRBV7-8	TGTGCCAGCAGCTTATCGGGCGGGCAGCCCCAGCATTTT	CASSLSGGQPQHF
TRBJ1-3	.	.	TRBV5-6	TGTGCCAGCAGCTTGCAGGGATCCTCTGGAAACACCATATATTTT	CASSLQGSSGNTIYF
TRBJ1-5	.	.	TRBV19	TGTGCCAGTAGTACCGGTCAGGGAGCGCGCGTCCAGCATTTT	CASSTGQGARVQHF
TRBJ2-7	.	.	TRBV6-2/TRBV6-3	TGTGCCAGCAGTTACTCCTTCCAGATGCAGTACTTC	CASSYSFQMQYF
TRBJ1-5	.	.	TRBV7-2	TGTGCCAGCAGCTTAGATTCTTCGGGGGGAAGGCCCCAGCATTTT	CASSLDSSGGRPQHF
TRBJ1-3	TRBD1	.	TRBV5-5	TGTGCCAGCAGCAGCGGGACAGTCCCTGGAAACACCATATATTTT	CASSSGTVPGNTIYF